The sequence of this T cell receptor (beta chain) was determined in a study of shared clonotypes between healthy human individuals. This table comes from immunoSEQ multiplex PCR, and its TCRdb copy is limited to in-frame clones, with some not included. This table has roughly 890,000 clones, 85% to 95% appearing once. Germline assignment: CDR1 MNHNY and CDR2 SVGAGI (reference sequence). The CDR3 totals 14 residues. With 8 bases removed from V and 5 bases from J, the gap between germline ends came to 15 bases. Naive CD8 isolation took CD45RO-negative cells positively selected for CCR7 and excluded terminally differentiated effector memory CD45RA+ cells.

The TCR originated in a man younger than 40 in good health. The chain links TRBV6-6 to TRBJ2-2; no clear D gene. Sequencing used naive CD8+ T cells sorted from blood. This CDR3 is CASGQAMETGELFF. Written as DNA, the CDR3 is TGTGCCAGCGGCCAGGCTATGGAGACCGGGGAGCTGTTTTTT.